Ten or more counts support the clone carrying this TCR beta chain. TCRdb re-called the 5' RACE reads with MiXCR, one entry per CDR3 protein. The table has about 700,000 distinct CDR3 sequences, around 6% seen once. The data derive from a study of identical twins. Germline values: CDR1 MNHNS, CDR2 SASEGT. V lost 5 bases to trimming and J lost 1 base, with 14 bases between them. This CDR3 comprises 15 residues. Material for sequencing was naive T cells sorted from blood. V usage is TRBV6-1 and J usage is TRBJ2-5, with D perhaps TRBD1 (5 bases). The receptor was isolated from a young man in good health. CDR3 DNA: TGTGCCAGCAGTCGTCAGGGTTCGACCCAAGAGACCCAGTACTTC. Amino acid sequence: CASSRQGSTQETQYF.